This TCR beta chain was sequenced for a study of T-cell reconstitution after alpha-beta-depleted transplantation in children. Unique molecular identifiers were incorporated during preparation of the TCRbeta library. TCRdb re-analysed the PCR reads in MiXCR, keeping a single row per CDR3 protein. This sample carries about 280,000 distinct CDR3 sequences, roughly 10% of them seen once, and the ten largest clones take around 24%. This clonotype occurred many times. Its matching antigen is unknown. V gave up 4 bases and J gave up 3 bases, with 10 bases separating them. CDR1 DFQATT and CDR2 SNEGSKA come from the germline V gene (reference sequence). The CDR3 is made up of 12 amino acids. Broader study findings: Among T cells one year after transplant, newly produced cells accounted for most counts and diversity. Two months or so post-transplant, alpha-beta T cells reportedly derived from several hundred expanded graft clones.

The sequence was collected from a male patient aged 2-15 years who had a stem cell transplant for chronic granulomatous disease, so the T cells may come from the graft donor. The gene calls are TRBV20-1 and TRBJ2-7, with TRBD1 as a possible D gene (6 bases). The sequencing here drew on peripheral blood, taken 180 days after TCRalphabeta/CD19-depleted stem cell transplant. The CDR3 sequence is CSATIGGYEQYF. The CDR3 region has the DNA TGCAGTGCTACAATAGGGGGCTACGAGCAGTACTTC.